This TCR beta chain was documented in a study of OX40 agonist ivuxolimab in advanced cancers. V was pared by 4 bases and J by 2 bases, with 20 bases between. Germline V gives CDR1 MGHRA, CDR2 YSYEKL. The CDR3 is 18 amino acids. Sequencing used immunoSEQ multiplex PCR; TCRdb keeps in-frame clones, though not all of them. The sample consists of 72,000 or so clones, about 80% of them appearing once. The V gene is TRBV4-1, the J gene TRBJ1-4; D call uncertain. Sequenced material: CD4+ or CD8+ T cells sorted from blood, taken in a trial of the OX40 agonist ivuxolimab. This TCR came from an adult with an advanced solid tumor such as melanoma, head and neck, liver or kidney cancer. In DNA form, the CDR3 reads TGCGCCAGCAGCCCCCGGTTTTCCAGCATCGGTACTAATGAAAAACTGTTTTTT. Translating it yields CASSPRFSSIGTNEKLFF.